This passage covers 4 T cell receptor beta chains from one sample sequenced in a study of patients and donors after allogeneic stem cell transplantation. Each CDR3 protein gets one entry after TCRdb re-called the RT-PCR reads with MiXCR. Counted here are about a million distinct CDR3 sequences, about a sixth occurring once; the ten biggest clones make up 5% to 7.5%. Specimen: blood, either unsorted or a sorted T cell fraction (not recorded which). The receptors derive from a human donor who was either an allogeneic HSCT recipient or a stem cell or donor lymphocyte infusion donor (not recorded which). It is not recorded whose cells these are; they may come from a transplant donor.

This clonotype was detected a few times. This chain joins TRBV4-1 and TRBJ1-2, with 7 bases aligning to TRBD1. CDR3 length equals 15 residues. Germline trimming cut 4 bases from V and 0 bases from J; bases unmatched to any gene: 5. Germline values: CDR1 MGHRA, CDR2 YSYEKL. CDR3 coding DNA: TGCGCCAGCAGCCCGGGACAGAGCGCTAACTATGGCTACACCTTC. This encodes CASSPGQSANYGYTF.

This clonotype was counted a few times. As DNA, the CDR3 is TGTGCCAGCACCCTTGGGGCGGGCTCACCCCTCCACTTT. It is translated as CASTLGAGSPLHF. J is TRBJ1-6 and V is TRBV12-3 or TRBV12-4, with a tentative D call TRBD1 (5 bases). CDR3 length: 13 residues. V was cut by 7 bases and J by 10 bases, with 14 bases left in between.

This rearrangement joins TRBV4-2 to TRBJ2-1; 9 positions match TRBD2. Germline V lookup: CDR1 LGHNA, CDR2 YNFKEQ. CDR3 length: 17 residues. The junction had 10 bases not matched to a gene; V was cut back by 2 bases and J by 5 bases. The CDR3 DNA follows: TGTGCCAGCAGCCAAAGGTCCACCCTAGCGGGAAACAATGAGCAGTTCTTC. This codes for CASSQRSTLAGNNEQFF.

This sequence joins TRBV29-1 and TRBJ1-5, with D unclear. Germline V gives CDR1 SQVTM, CDR2 ANQGSEA. The CDR3 runs 11 residues. Trimming removed 6 bases from V and 9 bases from J, with 12 bases in between. The CDR3 DNA is TGCAGCGTCCCTAGTGGGTGGCCCCAGCATTTT. Amino acid sequence: CSVPSGWPQHF. Together with reference TRBV29-1 and TRBJ1-5, the CDR3 gives the full variable domain: SAVISQKPSRDICQRGTSLTIQCQVDSQVTMMFWYRQQPGQSLTLIATANQGSEATYESGFVIDKFPISRPNLTFSTLTVSNMSPEDSSIYLCSVPSGWPQHFGDGTRLSIL.